The rows below give T cell receptor beta chains drawn from one sample of a study of blood T cells in healthy people across ages. MiXCR, run by TCRdb on the 5' RACE reads, gives a single entry per CDR3 protein. Of fewer than 2,000,000 distinct CDR3 sequences listed, around 40% are singletons. The source material was blood. The receptors were sampled from a human donor in good health. Each CDR3 is given with its conserved first and last residue. A D gene is named only where the DNA matches it firmly. Size is omitted from some rows. Given values are once, few, many or a class for expanded clones.

V gene	D gene	clone size	J gene	CDR3 DNA	CDR3 protein
TRBV9	-	-	TRBJ2-7	TGTGCCAGTAGCTCCGGGACCGGTCGGAGCTCCTACGAGCAGTACTTC	CASSSGTGRSSYEQYF
TRBV4-3	-	-	TRBJ2-5	TGCGCCAGCAGCCAAGATTTGTTCTTCATTGGGGGGAGACTTCAAGAGACCCAGTACTTC	CASSQDLFFIGGRLQETQYF
TRBV4-1	-	-	TRBJ2-5	TGCGCCAGCAGCTCACTCTTTGCGCAAGAGACCCAGTACTTC	CASSSLFAQETQYF
TRBV7-3	-	-	TRBJ2-1	TGTGCCAGCAGCTTAGGTCCCACGACTTACAATGGGCAGTTCTTC	CASSLGPTTYNGQFF
TRBV12-3/TRBV12-4	-	few	TRBJ2-1	TGTGCCAGCAGTTTAAGGTTAAGGACCTACAATGAGCAGTTCTTC	CASSLRLRTYNEQFF
TRBV7-2	TRBD1	-	TRBJ2-1	TGTGCCAGCAGCTCCCGCTCGACAGGGGGACTTAGGAATGAGCAGTTCTTC	CASSSRSTGGLRNEQFF
TRBV5-1	-	-	TRBJ2-7	TGCGCCAGCAGCTTAGAACCGGGACAAAGCTACGGGCAGTACTTC	CASSLEPGQSYGQYF
TRBV4-3	-	-	TRBJ2-1	TGCGCCAGCAGGATGAGGGGCTGGGATGAGCAGTTCTTC	CASRMRGWDEQFF
TRBV6-2/TRBV6-3	-	-	TRBJ2-1	TGTGCCAGCAGTTACCCGGACAGAAGCTCCTACAATGAGCAGTTCTTC	CASSYPDRSSYNEQFF
TRBV2	TRBD1	few	TRBJ2-5	TGTGCCAGCAGTGAAGCGCGGACGGGACAGGGGGCGCGTCAAGAGACCCAGTACTTC	CASSEARTGQGARQETQYF
TRBV6-1	TRBD1	-	TRBJ1-5	TGTGCCAGCAGCCCCACTCCCTACTCCGGACAGGTCGTTGGGCCCCAGCATTTT	CASSPTPYSGQVVGPQHF
TRBV28	-	few	TRBJ2-4	TGTGCCAGCAGTTTCGTAGGGCATAAAAACATTCAGTACTTC	CASSFVGHKNIQYF
TRBV6-4	-	many	TRBJ2-1	TGTGCCAGCAGTGAAAGGGGGGACAGCTCCTACAATGAGCAGTTCTTC	CASSERGDSSYNEQFF
TRBV3-1	TRBD1	-	TRBJ2-5	TGTGCCAGCAGCCAAATGACAGGGCCCGGCGAGACCCAGTACTTC	CASSQMTGPGETQYF
TRBV29-1	-	many	TRBJ2-5	TGCAGCGTGGATCAAACCCAAGAGACCCAGTACTTC	CSVDQTQETQYF
TRBV14	TRBD2	-	TRBJ2-3	TGTGCCAGCAGTCTAGCGGGGGTGAAGATTACGCAGTATTTT	CASSLAGVKITQYF
TRBV4-3	-	once	TRBJ1-4	TGCGCCAGCAGCCAAGACAGGGCCTATGAAAAACTGTTTTTT	CASSQDRAYEKLFF
TRBV6-2/TRBV6-3	-	-	TRBJ1-5	TGTGCCAGCAGTTACGGGACCATATTGGGACAGCCCCAGCATTTT	CASSYGTILGQPQHF
TRBV7-8	-	-	TRBJ2-1	TGTGCCAGCAGTAAAACTTTCTGGGGGCGCGGCGCCTCCTACAATGAGCAGTTCTTC	CASSKTFWGRGASYNEQFF
TRBV20-1	TRBD1	few	TRBJ2-7	TGCAGTGCTGACGACAGGGTACGCGAGCAGTACTTC	CSADDRVREQYF
TRBV5-1	TRBD1	-	TRBJ1-2	TGCGCCAGCAGCGCGCGATTCGAGGGGGCCGGTGGCTACACCTTC	CASSARFEGAGGYTF
TRBV28	TRBD1	-	TRBJ2-5	TGTGCCAGCAGTTTGCCGAGGACAGGAAGACAAGAGACCCAGTACTTC	CASSLPRTGRQETQYF
TRBV20-1	TRBD2	-	TRBJ2-1	TGCAGCCTAGGCGGGACTAGCGGTTACAATGAGCAGTTCTTC	CSLGGTSGYNEQFF
TRBV4-1	-	-	TRBJ1-3	TGCGCCAGACGACAGCCTTCTAGCGAGAGTGCTGGAAACACCATATATTTT	CARRQPSSESAGNTIYF
TRBV20-1	-	-	TRBJ1-2	TGCAGTGCCTTAGGGGGAGCTAACTATGGCTACACCTTC	CSALGGANYGYTF
TRBV6-5	TRBD2	-	TRBJ2-1	TGTGCCAGCAGTTACTTCGCGGGGGGGCCTGAGCAGTTCTTC	CASSYFAGGPEQFF
TRBV5-1	-	-	TRBJ2-1	TGCGTCAGCAGCCCCCCCGACGGTGGGGATGAGCAGTTCTTC	CVSSPPDGGDEQFF
TRBV4-1	-	once	TRBJ2-4	TGCGCCAGCAGCCAATTGCCAGCTCAGAACAATGAGCAGTACTTC	CASSQLPAQNNEQYF